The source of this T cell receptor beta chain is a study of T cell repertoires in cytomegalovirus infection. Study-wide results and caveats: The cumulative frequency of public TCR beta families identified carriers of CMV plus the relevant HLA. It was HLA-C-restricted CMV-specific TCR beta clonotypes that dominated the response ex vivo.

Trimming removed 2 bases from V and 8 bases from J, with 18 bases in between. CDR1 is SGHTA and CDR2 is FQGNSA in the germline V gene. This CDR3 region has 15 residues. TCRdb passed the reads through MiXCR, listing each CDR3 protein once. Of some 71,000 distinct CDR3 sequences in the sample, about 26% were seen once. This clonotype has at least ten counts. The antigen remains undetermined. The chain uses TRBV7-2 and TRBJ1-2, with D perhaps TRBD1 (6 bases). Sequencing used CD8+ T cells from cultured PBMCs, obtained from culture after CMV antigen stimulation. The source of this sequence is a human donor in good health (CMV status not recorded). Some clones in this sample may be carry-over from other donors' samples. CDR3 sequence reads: CASSLNWAGDDGYTF. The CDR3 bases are TGTGCCAGCAGCTTAAACTGGGCAGGGGACGACGGCTACACCTTC.